Each of the 8 T cell receptor beta chains below was sequenced from the same sample in a study of CD8+ T cells in alopecia areata. Treatment in this sample: oral pan-JAK inhibitor, 5-10 mg twice daily. Extracted from the samples, RNA was reverse transcribed into cDNA to serve as the sequencing template. The table came from immunoSEQ multiplex PCR; TCRdb's copy has only in-frame clones and leaves some out. The sample lists 150,000 to 200,000 clones; around 71% were seen once. The sequencing used CD4+ T cells sorted from blood, collected at week 4, from a patient treated with tofacitinib. The source of these receptors is a human donor with alopecia areata.

This chain connects TRBV15 to TRBJ2-5, with 8 positions matching TRBD1. Germline loops: CDR1 LNHNV, CDR2 YYDKDF (reference sequence). Trimming cost V 5 bases and J 5 bases; bases outside gene matches: 13. This CDR3 has 16 amino acids. The CDR3 reads CATSPRGGPGGETQYF. CDR3 in DNA: TGTGCCACCAGCCCCCGAGGTGGGCCAGGGGGCGAGACCCAGTACTTC.

This clone was counted once. V usage is TRBV7-9 and J usage is TRBJ2-5; D ambiguous. The CDR3 sequence is 13 residues long. The ends were cut back, 5 bases at V and 0 bases at J, with 7 bases in the middle. Germline V lookup: CDR1 SEHNR, CDR2 FQNEAQ (reference sequence). This chain's CDR3 is CASSARNQETQYF. The CDR3 DNA sequence: TGTGCCAGCAGCGCACGAAACCAAGAGACCCAGTACTTC.

The CDR3 DNA sequence: TGCGCCAGCAGCCAAGATATCAGGACACCAAACACTGAAGCTTTCTTT. The encoded protein is CASSQDIRTPNTEAFF. The chain has TRBV4-1 and TRBJ1-1; possibly TRBD1 for D (5 bases). CDR1 is MGHRA, CDR2 YSYEKL, per germline. V lost 0 bases to trimming and J lost 2 bases, with 13 bases between them. CDR3 length: 16 amino acids.

The CDR3 protein is CSVENPGRDTF. For the CDR3, the DNA is TGCAGCGTTGAAAATCCGGGACGGGACACCTTC. This sequence joins TRBV29-1 and TRBJ1-2, with TRBD1 as a possible D gene (5 bases). The CDR3 runs 11 residues. CDR1 and CDR2 from the germline V gene are SQVTM and ANQGSEA. Trimming took 2 bases from V and 12 from J, leaving 13 bases between them.

CDR3 amino acids: CASSPLAGTGGYTF. CDR3 nucleotides: TGCGCCAGCAGCCCCCTCGCAGGGACCGGTGGCTACACCTTC. The rearrangement joins TRBV5-1 to TRBJ1-2; possible D gene TRBD1, 5 bases. V lost 4 bases to trimming and J lost 7 bases, with 17 bases between them. The CDR3 is 14 residues long. From germline, CDR1 is SGHRS and CDR2 YFSETQ.

The chain couples TRBV7-2 to TRBJ1-5; 9 bases agree with TRBD1. V was pared by 5 bases and J by 2 bases, with 10 bases of the junction left unmatched. Germline CDR1 and CDR2: SGHTA and FQGNSA. The CDR3 has 17 amino acids. CDR3 in DNA: TGTGCCAGCAGCCTTGAACCGGGACAGGGAGGCAATCAGCCCCAGCATTTT. It encodes CASSLEPGQGGNQPQHF.

The chain uses TRBV27 and TRBJ2-7; possible D gene TRBD1, 5 bases. Germline assignment: CDR1 MNHEY and CDR2 SMNVEV (reference sequence). The CDR3 consists of 14 residues. V was pared by 2 bases and J by 6 bases, with 14 bases between. Here the CDR3 DNA reads TGTGCCAGCAGTTTAGTAGGCAGGGATTTCGAGCAGTACTTC. It yields the protein CASSLVGRDFEQYF.

As concerns this clone: This CDR3 is also generated by other DNA sequences in the sample. The V call is TRBV5-1, the J call TRBJ2-3; the D call may be TRBD1 or TRBD2 (5 bases each). CDR3 length: 15 amino acids. V gave up 1 base and J gave up 3 bases, with 12 bases separating them. From germline, CDR1 is SGHRS and CDR2 YFSETQ. The CDR3 DNA sequence: TGCGCCAGCAGCTTGAGAGGGGTGGGGACAGATACGCAGTATTTT. This sequence encodes CASSLRGVGTDTQYF. The whole variable domain, filled in from reference TRBV5-1 and TRBJ2-3, reads KAGVTQTPRYLIKTRGQQVTLSCSPISGHRSVSWYQQTPGQGLQFLFEYFSETQRNKGNFPGRFSGRQFSNSRSEMNVSTLELGDSALYLCASSLRGVGTDTQYFGPGTRLTVL.